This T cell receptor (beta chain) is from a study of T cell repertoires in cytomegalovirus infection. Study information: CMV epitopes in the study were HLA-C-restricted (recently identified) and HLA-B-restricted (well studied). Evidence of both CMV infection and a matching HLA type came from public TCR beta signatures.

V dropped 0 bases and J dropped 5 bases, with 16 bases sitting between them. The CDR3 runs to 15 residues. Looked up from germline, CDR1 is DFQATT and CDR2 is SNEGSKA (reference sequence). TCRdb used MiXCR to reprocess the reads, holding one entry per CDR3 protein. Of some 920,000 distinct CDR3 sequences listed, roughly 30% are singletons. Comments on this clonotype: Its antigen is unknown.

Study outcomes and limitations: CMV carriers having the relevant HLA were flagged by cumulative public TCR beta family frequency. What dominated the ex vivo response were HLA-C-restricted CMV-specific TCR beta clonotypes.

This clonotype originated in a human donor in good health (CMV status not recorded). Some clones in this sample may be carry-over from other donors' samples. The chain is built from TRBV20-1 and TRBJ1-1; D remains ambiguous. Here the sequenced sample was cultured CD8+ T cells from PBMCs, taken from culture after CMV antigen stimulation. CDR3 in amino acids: CSARDLRRGSTEAFF. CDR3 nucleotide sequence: TGCAGTGCTAGAGATCTCCGGCGAGGGAGTACTGAAGCTTTCTTT.